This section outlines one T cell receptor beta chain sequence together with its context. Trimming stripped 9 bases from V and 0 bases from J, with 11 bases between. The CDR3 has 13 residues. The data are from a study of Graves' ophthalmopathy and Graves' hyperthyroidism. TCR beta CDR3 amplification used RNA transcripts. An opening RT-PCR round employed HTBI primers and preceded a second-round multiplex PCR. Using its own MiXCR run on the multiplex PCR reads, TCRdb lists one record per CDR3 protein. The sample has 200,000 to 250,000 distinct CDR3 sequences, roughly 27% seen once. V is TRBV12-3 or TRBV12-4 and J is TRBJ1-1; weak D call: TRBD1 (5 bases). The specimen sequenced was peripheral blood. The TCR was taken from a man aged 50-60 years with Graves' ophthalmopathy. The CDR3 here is CASRDGMNTEAFF. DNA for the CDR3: TGTGCCAGTAGGGACGGGATGAACACTGAAGCTTTCTTT.